Included here is one TCR beta chain sequence, with context. Its antigen is not known. The data stem from a study of long-term antiretroviral therapy in people with HIV. Findings of the study overall: Blood dating 2004 to 2017 may reflect older ART regimens. Therapy changes, viral resistance and ART adherence were not documented in the available data.

Trimming took 2 bases from V and 0 from J, leaving 13 bases between them. In germline, CDR1 is SGHKS, CDR2 YYEKEE (reference sequence). The CDR3 covers 16 residues. Runs used v3.0 of the immunoSEQ assay and were done at survey level. Assay used: immunoSEQ multiplex PCR; TCRdb lists only in-frame clones, some missing. The table lists some 24,000 clones, about 87% of them singletons. This sequence joins TRBV5-5 and TRBJ2-3; the D call may be TRBD1 or TRBD2 (7 bases each). Sequencing used unsorted PBMCs, obtained 1.8 years before starting antiretroviral therapy. This clonotype was obtained from a man in his fifties with HIV. The DNA for the CDR3 is TGTGCCAGCAGCTTCCCAGGGGGGGTTAGCACAGATACGCAGTATTTT. Its translation is CASSFPGGVSTDTQYF.